Listed below are T cell receptor beta chains from one sample, sequenced in a study of neurological immune-mediated disorders. TCRdb reanalysed the 5' RACE reads using MiXCR and keeps one entry per CDR3 protein. This sample has about 71,000 distinct CDR3 sequences, with nearly 3.5% found just once. Sequencing used PBMCs. Receptor source: a man aged 40-55 years with multiple sclerosis. CDR3s include the opening cysteine and the closing phenylalanine or tryptophan. Each record gives: V gene, D gene, clone size, J gene, CDR3 DNA, CDR3 protein. A D gene is named only where the DNA matches it firmly. The size field is filled for only some rows; it gives once, few, many or a size class.

TRBV3-1	-	many	TRBJ2-2	TGTGCCAGCAGCCTGACGGGGGGCAACACCGGGGAGCTGTTTTTT	CASSLTGGNTGELFF
TRBV20-1	TRBD1	many	TRBJ1-4	TGCAGTGCTTCACGACAGGGTAATGAAAAACTGTTTTTT	CSASRQGNEKLFF
TRBV6-6	TRBD1	many	TRBJ1-2	TGTGCCAGCAGTTGGGGGCCAGGGGGCGAGGAGAATGGCTACACCTTC	CASSWGPGGEENGYTF
TRBV7-9	-	few	TRBJ2-4	TGTGCCAGTAGCCCCCTCGGAAGAGTAGGGAACATTCAGTACTTC	CASSPLGRVGNIQYF
TRBV18	-	few	TRBJ1-5	TGTGCCAGCTCACCCTCAGGGTCGAATCAGCCCCAGCATTTT	CASSPSGSNQPQHF
TRBV5-6	-	-	TRBJ2-3	TGTGCCAGCAGCTGTACTGCCTATGAGGATAAGCAGTATTTT	CASSCTAYEDKQYF
TRBV20-1	-	many	TRBJ2-7	TGCAGTGCTAGGGACTGGCGGAGCCTTAAGGAGCAGTACTTC	CSARDWRSLKEQYF
TRBV5-1	-	many	TRBJ2-7	TGCGCCAGCAGCTTGTTCAGAGGGGGGACCTACGAGCAGTACTTC	CASSLFRGGTYEQYF
TRBV20-1	TRBD2	many	TRBJ2-1	TGCAGTGCTCCAGGGACTAGCGGGATATACAATGAGCAGTTCTTC	CSAPGTSGIYNEQFF
TRBV3-1	TRBD1	many	TRBJ1-2	TGTGCCAGCAGCCAAGGGACAGGGCCTGGCTACACCTTC	CASSQGTGPGYTF
TRBV5-5	-	many	TRBJ1-4	TGTGCCAGCAGCTGGGCCCTGGGGGAAGCGGGCGATGAAAAACTGTTTTTT	CASSWALGEAGDEKLFF
TRBV7-3	-	many	TRBJ2-1	TGTGCCAGCAGCTCGGGCCGGGAGCAGTTCTTC	CASSSGREQFF
TRBV9	TRBD1	-	TRBJ1-5	TGTGCCAGCAGGTCAGGACAGGGAAGACAGCACCGGCATTTT	CASRSGQGRQHRHF
TRBV7-3	-	many	TRBJ1-2	TGTGCCAGCAGCTTAACCCCTGGTCTACAGGGCTACACCTTC	CASSLTPGLQGYTF
TRBV7-9	-	many	TRBJ2-5	TGTGCCAGCAGCTCACCATCAGGGGGGAGGCCCCAGTACTTC	CASSSPSGGRPQYF
TRBV5-1	-	many	TRBJ2-7	TGCGCCAGCAGCTACTCCTATCAGGGGACCCGGAGCTCCTACGAGCAGTACTTC	CASSYSYQGTRSSYEQYF
TRBV5-6	-	many	TRBJ1-3	TGTGCCAGCAGCTTGTTGGGTCCCGCTGGAAACACCATATATTTT	CASSLLGPAGNTIYF
TRBV7-9	-	-	TRBJ1-1	TGTGCCAGCAGCGGAAAGAGGGAGGCTGAAGCTTTCTTT	CASSGKREAEAFF
TRBV6-6	-	many	TRBJ1-5	TGTGCCAGCAGTTACAGCGGCTACAACCATGTCAATCAGCCCCAGCATTTT	CASSYSGYNHVNQPQHF
TRBV5-1	TRBD2	many	TRBJ2-1	TGCGCCAGCAGCTTGGAGGCGGGAGGCGGGAATGAGCAGTTCTTC	CASSLEAGGGNEQFF
TRBV5-1	-	many	TRBJ2-2	TGCGCCAGCAGCTTGGGTAGCACCGGGGAGCTGTTTTTT	CASSLGSTGELFF
TRBV7-2	TRBD1	many	TRBJ1-5	TGTGCCAGCAGCTCCCGGACAGGCCAGAATCAGCCCCAGCATTTT	CASSSRTGQNQPQHF
TRBV2	-	many	TRBJ2-5	TGTGCCAGCGGAGAAGGCGAGACCCAGTACTTC	CASGEGETQYF
TRBV25-1	TRBD2	many	TRBJ2-7	TGTGCCAGCACCCAAGACCCGGGACTAGCGGGCGACGAGCAGTACTTC	CASTQDPGLAGDEQYF
TRBV9	TRBD2	many	TRBJ2-1	TGTGCCAGCAGCCCGCTGCCTGGACTAGCAAATGAGCAGTTCTTC	CASSPLPGLANEQFF
TRBV20-1	-	many	TRBJ1-4	TGCAGTGCTTACACTGCAACTAATGAAAAACTGTTTTTT	CSAYTATNEKLFF
TRBV5-6	TRBD1	many	TRBJ2-2	TGTGCCAGCAGCTTGGCTACAGGGGCCGGGGAGCTGTTTTTT	CASSLATGAGELFF
TRBV6-5	-	many	TRBJ2-1	TGTGCCAGCAGAACGGCGGCCGCCCAGGGGTCGTTCTTC	CASRTAAAQGSFF
TRBV5-1	TRBD2	many	TRBJ2-1	TGCGCCAGCAGTGAAGGACTAGCGGGAGAAGGTGAGCAGTTCTTC	CASSEGLAGEGEQFF
TRBV7-9	TRBD2	many	TRBJ2-3	TGTGCCAGCAGCTTGCGGATAGCGGGAGTGGGATGGAGCACAGATACGCAGTATTTT	CASSLRIAGVGWSTDTQYF
TRBV6-4	TRBD1	few	TRBJ1-1	TGTGCCAGCAAGGGGACAGGGGACACTGAAGCTTTCTTT	CASKGTGDTEAFF
TRBV7-2	-	many	TRBJ1-5	TGTGCCAGCAGCTTAGGCAAAAATCAGCCCCAGCATTTT	CASSLGKNQPQHF
TRBV5-1	TRBD1	many	TRBJ1-4	TGCGCCAGCAGCAACGGACAGGCAGATATGGAAAAACTGTTTTTT	CASSNGQADMEKLFF
TRBV20-1	TRBD1	many	TRBJ1-4	TGCAGTGCTAGGCCAGGGGGCCGGGGTGAAAAACTGTTTTTT	CSARPGGRGEKLFF
TRBV20-1	TRBD2	many	TRBJ2-1	TGCAGTGCCAGACCTAGCGGGGGATACAATGAGCAGTTCTTC	CSARPSGGYNEQFF
TRBV5-1	-	many	TRBJ1-4	TGCGCCAGCAGCCCAAAGCGAGGACCCGGAGAAAAACTGTTTTTT	CASSPKRGPGEKLFF
TRBV20-1	-	-	TRBJ1-5	TGCAGTGCCAGTGGGGGGCCTAGCAATCAGCCCCAGCATTTT	CSASGGPSNQPQHF
TRBV3-1	TRBD2	many	TRBJ2-2	TGTGCCAGCAGCCAAGTCTCCGGGACTAGCGGGGAGAACACCGGGGAGCTGTTTTTT	CASSQVSGTSGENTGELFF
TRBV12-3/TRBV12-4	-	many	TRBJ2-1	TGTGCCAGCAGTTTAGTCCCAGGCAATGAGCAGTTCTTC	CASSLVPGNEQFF
TRBV4-2	TRBD1	many	TRBJ2-1	TGTGCCAGCAGCCAAGTGCCAACAGGGGCGAATGAGCAGTTCTTC	CASSQVPTGANEQFF
TRBV18	-	many	TRBJ2-1	TGTGCCAGCTCACCATCTCAGACGGGAGAGCAGTTCTTC	CASSPSQTGEQFF